These 18 T cell receptor beta chains share one sample of origin, sequenced in a study of blood T cell repertoires in COVID-19. Clones were read by immunoSEQ multiplex PCR, and TCRdb kept only the in-frame ones, dropping some. The sample has tens of thousands of clones; 88% are singletons. Sequenced: peripheral blood. These receptors were obtained from a woman older than 75 with active COVID-19.

V and J are TRBV2 and TRBJ1-4, with 7 bases fitting TRBD1. J lost 6 bases, V lost 4 bases, and 2 bases had no gene match. CDR1 is SNHLY and CDR2 is FYNNEI in the germline V gene. The CDR3 is 13 residues long. CDR3 nucleotides: TGTGCCAGCAGTGGACAGGGTGATGAAAAACTGTTTTTT. This encodes CASSGQGDEKLFF.

This rearrangement joins TRBV5-4 to TRBJ2-2, with TRBD2 identical over 10 bases. CDR1 SGHNT and CDR2 YYREEE come from the germline V gene (reference sequence). CDR3 size: 16 residues. The ends lost 4 bases at V and 9 bases at J; junction bases unmatched: 12. This chain's CDR3 is CASSRDGTSVHRELFF. DNA of the CDR3: TGTGCCAGCAGCCGTGATGGGACTAGCGTACACCGGGAGCTGTTTTTT.

The chain couples TRBV4-3 to TRBJ2-5; 12 bases are a match to TRBD1. CDR1 LGHNA and CDR2 YSLEER come from the germline V gene. Unmatched junction bases numbered 7, after V lost 1 base and J lost 4 bases. This CDR3 has 17 residues. CDR3 in DNA: TGCGCCAGCAGCCAAGCTCCGGGACAGGGGGCTCCAGAGACCCAGTACTTC. This encodes CASSQAPGQGAPETQYF.

The CDR3 DNA follows: TGTGCCAGCAGCGTCACGGGGGTCCAAAGCACAGATACGCAGTATTTT. It yields the protein CASSVTGVQSTDTQYF. V gene TRBV7-2 combines with J gene TRBJ2-3, with TRBD2 as a possible D gene (6 bases). Trimming took 5 bases from V and 0 from J, leaving 15 bases between them. This CDR3 comprises 16 residues. Germline V gene data show CDR1 as SGHTA and CDR2 as FQGNSA.

The chain is built from TRBV27 and TRBJ2-5; 8 bases line up with TRBD1. Germline trimming cut 2 bases from V and 4 bases from J; bases unmatched to any gene: 3. This CDR3 is 14 amino acids long. Per germline, CDR1 MNHEY and CDR2 SMNVEV (reference sequence). The CDR3 protein is CASSLQGAGETQYF. CDR3 nucleotide sequence: TGTGCCAGCAGTTTACAGGGGGCAGGAGAGACCCAGTACTTC.

The chain combines TRBV19 with TRBJ2-1, with D possibly being TRBD1 (6 bases). The V end lost 3 bases, the J end lost 3 bases, and 9 bases lay between the germline ends. The CDR3 runs 14 residues. CDR1 is LNHDA and CDR2 is SQIVND in the germline V gene (reference sequence). CDR3 amino acids: CASSISRGYNEQFF. DNA of the CDR3: TGTGCCAGTAGTATTTCCAGGGGCTACAATGAGCAGTTCTTC.

The CDR3 sequence is CASSEGSSHSPLHF. DNA for the CDR3: TGTGCCAGCAGTGAGGGCAGCTCGCATTCACCCCTCCACTTT. This chain joins TRBV6-4 and TRBJ1-6; D gene unclear. CDR1 and CDR2 (germline): MRHNA, SNTAGT. This CDR3 spans 14 amino acids. V shed 3 bases and J shed 8 bases, with 11 bases lying between them.

J is TRBJ2-5 and V is TRBV12-3 or TRBV12-4; weak D call: TRBD1 (6 bases). CDR3 length: 12 residues. Trimming pared 3 bases from V and 5 bases from J, leaving 7 bases between. The CDR3 DNA reads as TGTGCCAGCAGTTTTGACAGGGAGACCCAGTACTTC. It codes for CASSFDRETQYF.

The V gene is TRBV4-1, the J gene TRBJ2-2, with D possibly TRBD1 on 5 matching bases. The V gene's germline CDR1 is MGHRA and CDR2 YSYEKL. CDR3 length: 17 amino acids. V was cut by 0 bases and J by 7 bases, with 18 bases left in between. The CDR3 nucleotides read TGCGCCAGCAGCCAAGATTTGGGGTATGGGGCCCTCGGGGAGCTGTTTTTT. Encoded protein: CASSQDLGYGALGELFF.

The rearrangement links TRBV25-1 to TRBJ2-1; D may be TRBD2 (6 bases). The CDR3 loop spans 15 amino acids. Germline lookup yields CDR1 MGHDK and CDR2 SYGVNS. Trimming stripped 1 base from V and 7 bases from J, with 14 bases between. The chain's CDR3 is CASSEWRRGANEQFF. The CDR3 DNA reads TGTGCCAGCAGTGAATGGAGGAGGGGCGCGAATGAGCAGTTCTTC.

The rearrangement links TRBV27 to TRBJ2-3, with D perhaps TRBD2 (5 bases). CDR1 is MNHEY and CDR2 is SMNVEV in the germline V gene (reference sequence). Trimming left V 6 bases short and J 1 base short, with 14 bases between. CDR3 length: 15 amino acids. In DNA form, the CDR3 reads TGTGCCAGCAGACCCCGAGGAGGTGGCACAGATACGCAGTATTTT. It yields the protein CASRPRGGGTDTQYF.

The gene calls are TRBV29-1 and TRBJ2-5; D is perhaps TRBD1 (5 bases). Deletions cut 2 bases from V and 5 bases from J, with 15 bases between. This CDR3 region has 14 residues. Germline lookup yields CDR1 SQVTM and CDR2 ANQGSEA. The chain's CDR3 is CSVEPGRARETQYF. In DNA, the CDR3 is TGCAGCGTTGAACCGGGCAGGGCTCGGGAGACCCAGTACTTC. Drawing the rest from reference TRBV29-1 and TRBJ2-5, the complete variable domain is SAVISQKPSRDICQRGTSLTIQCQVDSQVTMMFWYRQQPGQSLTLIATANQGSEATYESGFVIDKFPISRPNLTFSTLTVSNMSPEDSSIYLCSVEPGRARETQYFGPGTRLLVL.

The chain carries TRBV7-9 and TRBJ1-1; possibly TRBD1 for D (6 bases). Trimming pared 5 bases from V and 8 bases from J, leaving 15 bases between. Germline CDR1 SEHNR, CDR2 FQNEAQ (reference sequence). The CDR3 runs to 13 residues. As DNA, the CDR3 is TGTGCCAGCAGCCAGACCCTCGGGACAGAAGCTTTCTTT. This gives the protein CASSQTLGTEAFF. Variable domain in full (rest from reference TRBV7-9 and TRBJ1-1): DTGVSQNPRHKITKRGQNVTFRCDPISEHNRLYWYRQTLGQGPEFLTYFQNEAQLEKSRLLSDRFSAERPKGSFSTLEIQRTEQGDSAMYLCASSQTLGTEAFFGQGTRLTVV.

This clone is labeled medium-sized. The chain is built from TRBV29-1 and TRBJ1-1; 7 nucleotides match TRBD1. V lost 0 bases and J lost 1; bases outside the gene matches: 14. The CDR3 extends over 18 amino acids. CDR1 SQVTM and CDR2 ANQGSEA come from the germline V gene. The CDR3 is CSVEDPGDSLSQNTEAFF. DNA of the CDR3: TGCAGCGTTGAAGATCCAGGGGACAGCCTCTCTCAGAACACTGAAGCTTTCTTT.

The chain is built from TRBV6-2 or TRBV6-3 and TRBJ1-1; 7 bases fit TRBD1. CDR3 length equals 14 residues. Germline assignment: CDR1 MNHEY and CDR2 SVGEGT. The junction had 8 bases not matched to a gene; V was cut back by 5 bases and J by 5 bases. CDR3 coding DNA: TGTGCCAGCAGTCCACAGGGGAAGGGGACTGAAGCTTTCTTT. Its protein product is CASSPQGKGTEAFF.

This clone was seen just once. This sample includes further DNA sequences coding for the same CDR3. The chain uses TRBV5-6 and TRBJ1-2; TRBD1 matches 9 bases. The trim removed 4 bases at V and 2 bases at J, leaving 3 bases unmatched. The germline V gene has CDR1 SGHDT and CDR2 YYEEEE. The CDR3 contains 14 residues. The CDR3: CASSTGQGNYGYTF. Written as DNA, the CDR3 is TGTGCCAGCAGCACCGGACAGGGGAACTATGGCTACACCTTC.

This chain joins TRBV2 and TRBJ1-4; D is unresolved. Germline CDR1 is SNHLY and CDR2 is FYNNEI. The CDR3 contains 16 residues. Deletions cut 7 bases from V and 4 bases from J, with 19 bases between. DNA of the CDR3: TGTGCCAGCAATGGGAGAGGCTCCGGAGGTAATGAAAAACTGTTTTTT. Translation: CASNGRGSGGNEKLFF.

V gene TRBV6-5 combines with J gene TRBJ2-5; D might be TRBD1 (5 bases). The V and J ends lost 5 bases and 2 bases respectively, with 9 bases between them. The CDR3 is 13 amino acids. Germline CDR1 MNHEY, CDR2 SVGAGI. CDR3 DNA: TGTGCCAGCAGTCGGACATTGCAAGAGACCCAGTACTTC. Protein: CASSRTLQETQYF.